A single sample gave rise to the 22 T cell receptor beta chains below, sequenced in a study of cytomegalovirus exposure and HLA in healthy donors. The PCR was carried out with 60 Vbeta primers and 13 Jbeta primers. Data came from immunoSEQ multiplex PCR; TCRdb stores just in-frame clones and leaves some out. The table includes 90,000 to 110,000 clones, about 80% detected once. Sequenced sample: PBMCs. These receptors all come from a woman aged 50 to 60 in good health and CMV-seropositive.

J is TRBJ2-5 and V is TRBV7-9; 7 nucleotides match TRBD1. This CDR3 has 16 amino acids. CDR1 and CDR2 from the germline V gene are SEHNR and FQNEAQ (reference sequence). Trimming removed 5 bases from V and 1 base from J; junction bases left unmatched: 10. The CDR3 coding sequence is TGTGCCAGCAGCGAAAGGGCAGGGGGTGCCCAAGAGACCCAGTACTTC. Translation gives CASSERAGGAQETQYF.

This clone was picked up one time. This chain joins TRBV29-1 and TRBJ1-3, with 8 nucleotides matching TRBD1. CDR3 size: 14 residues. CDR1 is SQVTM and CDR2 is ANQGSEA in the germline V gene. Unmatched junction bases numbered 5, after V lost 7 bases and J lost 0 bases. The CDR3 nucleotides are TGCAGCGCGACAGGGGCCATCTCTGGAAACACCATATATTTT. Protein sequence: CSATGAISGNTIYF.

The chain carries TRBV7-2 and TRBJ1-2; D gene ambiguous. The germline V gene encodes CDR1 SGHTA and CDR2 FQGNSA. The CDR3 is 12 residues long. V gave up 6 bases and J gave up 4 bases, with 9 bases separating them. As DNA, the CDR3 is TGTGCCAGCAGTCCAACTGGCTATGGCTACACCTTC. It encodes CASSPTGYGYTF.

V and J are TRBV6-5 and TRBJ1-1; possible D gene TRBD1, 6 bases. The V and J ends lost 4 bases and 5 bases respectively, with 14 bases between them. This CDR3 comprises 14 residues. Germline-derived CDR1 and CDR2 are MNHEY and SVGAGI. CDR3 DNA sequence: TGTGCCAGCAGTTCGACCCACAGGGCTACTGAAGCTTTCTTT. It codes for CASSSTHRATEAFF.

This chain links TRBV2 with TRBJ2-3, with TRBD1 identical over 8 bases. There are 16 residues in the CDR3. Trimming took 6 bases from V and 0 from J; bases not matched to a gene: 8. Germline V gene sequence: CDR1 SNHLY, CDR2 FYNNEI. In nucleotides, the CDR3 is TGTGCCAGCAGCTCAACCACAGGGGGGAGCACAGATACGCAGTATTTT. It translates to CASSSTTGGSTDTQYF.

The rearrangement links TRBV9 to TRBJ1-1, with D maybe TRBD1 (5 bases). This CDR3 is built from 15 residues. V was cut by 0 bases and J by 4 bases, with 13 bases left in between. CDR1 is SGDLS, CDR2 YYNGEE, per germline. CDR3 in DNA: TGTGCCAGCAGCGTAGCGGGAGTTAGGGGCACTGAAGCTTTCTTT. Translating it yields CASSVAGVRGTEAFF.

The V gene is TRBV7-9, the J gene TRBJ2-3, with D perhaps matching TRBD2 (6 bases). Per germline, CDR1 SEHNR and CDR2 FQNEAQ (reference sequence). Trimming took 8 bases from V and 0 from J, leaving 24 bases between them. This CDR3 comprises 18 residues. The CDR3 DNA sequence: TGTGCCAGCGCCAGTATTCTTTTGAGGGAGGCTAGCACAGATACGCAGTATTTT. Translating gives CASASILLREASTDTQYF.

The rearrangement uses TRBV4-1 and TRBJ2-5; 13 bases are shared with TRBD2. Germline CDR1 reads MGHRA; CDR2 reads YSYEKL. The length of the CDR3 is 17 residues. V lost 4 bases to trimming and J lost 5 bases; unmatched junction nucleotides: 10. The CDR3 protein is CASSPRTSGSAGETQYF. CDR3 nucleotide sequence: TGCGCCAGCAGCCCTCGGACTAGCGGGAGCGCGGGGGAGACCCAGTACTTC.

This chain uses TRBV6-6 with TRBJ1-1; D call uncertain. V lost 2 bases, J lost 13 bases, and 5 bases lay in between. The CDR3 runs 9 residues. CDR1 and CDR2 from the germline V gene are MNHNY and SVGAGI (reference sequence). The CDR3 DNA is TGTGCCAGCAGTTACCCCCTTTTCTTT. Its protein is CASSYPLFF.

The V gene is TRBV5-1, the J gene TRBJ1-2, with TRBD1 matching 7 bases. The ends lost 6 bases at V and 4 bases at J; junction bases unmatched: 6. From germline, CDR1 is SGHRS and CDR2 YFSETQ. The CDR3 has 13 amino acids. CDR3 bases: TGCGCCAGCAACACAGGGGTTAGCTATGGCTACACCTTC. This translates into CASNTGVSYGYTF.

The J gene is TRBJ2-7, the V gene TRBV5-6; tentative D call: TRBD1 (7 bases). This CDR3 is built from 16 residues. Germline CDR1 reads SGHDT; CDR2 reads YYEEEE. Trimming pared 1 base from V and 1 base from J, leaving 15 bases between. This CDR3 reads CASSLKAGGFSYEQYF. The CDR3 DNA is TGTGCCAGCAGCTTGAAGGCAGGGGGGTTTTCCTACGAGCAGTACTTC. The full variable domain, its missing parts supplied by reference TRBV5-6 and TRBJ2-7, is DAGVTQSPTHLIKTRGQQVTLRCSPKSGHDTVSWYQQALGQGPQFIFQYYEEEERQRGNFPDRFSGHQFPNYSSELNVNALLLGDSALYLCASSLKAGGFSYEQYFGPGTRLTVT.

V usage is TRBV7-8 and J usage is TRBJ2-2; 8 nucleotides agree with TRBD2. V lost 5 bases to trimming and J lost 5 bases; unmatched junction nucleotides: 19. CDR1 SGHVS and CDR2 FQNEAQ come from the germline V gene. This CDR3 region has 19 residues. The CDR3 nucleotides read TGTGCCAGCAGCCCCCGCCTGGGAGCGGGGGCCCCCCGGACCGGGGAGCTGTTTTTT. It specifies CASSPRLGAGAPRTGELFF.

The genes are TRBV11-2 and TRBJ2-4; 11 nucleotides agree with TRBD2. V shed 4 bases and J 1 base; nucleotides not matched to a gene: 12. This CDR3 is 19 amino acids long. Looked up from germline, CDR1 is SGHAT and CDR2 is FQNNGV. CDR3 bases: TGTGCCAGCAGCTCCCCTGGGCTAGCGGGGGGCCTTGCCAAAAACATTCAGTACTTC. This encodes CASSSPGLAGGLAKNIQYF.

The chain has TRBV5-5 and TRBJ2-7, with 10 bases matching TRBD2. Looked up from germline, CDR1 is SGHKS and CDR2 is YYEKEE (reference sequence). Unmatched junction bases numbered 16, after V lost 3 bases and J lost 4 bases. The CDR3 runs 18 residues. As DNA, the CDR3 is TGTGCCAGCAGCTACTATCCGGGACTAGCGAGCGTAACGTACGAGCAGTACTTC. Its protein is CASSYYPGLASVTYEQYF.

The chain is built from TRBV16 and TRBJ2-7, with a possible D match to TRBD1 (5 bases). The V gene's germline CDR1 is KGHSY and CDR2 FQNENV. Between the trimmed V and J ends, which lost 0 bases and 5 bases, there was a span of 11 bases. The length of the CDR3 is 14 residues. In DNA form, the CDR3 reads TGTGCCAGCAGCCAATCAGACAGCTGGCACGAGCAGTACTTC. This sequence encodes CASSQSDSWHEQYF.

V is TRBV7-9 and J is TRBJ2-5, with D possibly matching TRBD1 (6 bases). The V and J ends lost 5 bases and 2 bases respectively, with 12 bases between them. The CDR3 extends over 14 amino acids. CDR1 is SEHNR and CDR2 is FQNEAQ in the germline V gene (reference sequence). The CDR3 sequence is CASSPTGTQETQYF. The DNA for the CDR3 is TGTGCCAGCAGCCCAACAGGGACACAAGAGACCCAGTACTTC.

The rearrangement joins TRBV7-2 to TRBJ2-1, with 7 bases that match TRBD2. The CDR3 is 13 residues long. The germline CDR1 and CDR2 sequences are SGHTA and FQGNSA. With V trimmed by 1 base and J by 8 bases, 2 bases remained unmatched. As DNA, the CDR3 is TGTGCCAGCAGCTTAGAAGCGGGGCATGAGCAGTTCTTC. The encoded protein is CASSLEAGHEQFF.

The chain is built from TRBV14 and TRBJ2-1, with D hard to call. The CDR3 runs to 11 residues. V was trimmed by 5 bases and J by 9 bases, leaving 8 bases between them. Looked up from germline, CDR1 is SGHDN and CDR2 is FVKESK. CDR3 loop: CASSRRGEQFF. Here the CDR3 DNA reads TGTGCCAGCAGCAGGCGAGGTGAGCAGTTCTTC.

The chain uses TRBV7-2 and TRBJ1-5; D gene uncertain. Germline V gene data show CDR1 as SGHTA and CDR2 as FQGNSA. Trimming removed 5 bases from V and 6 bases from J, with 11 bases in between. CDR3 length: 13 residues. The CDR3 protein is CASSQRGGQPQHF. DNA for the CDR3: TGTGCCAGCAGCCAGCGGGGAGGTCAGCCCCAGCATTTT.

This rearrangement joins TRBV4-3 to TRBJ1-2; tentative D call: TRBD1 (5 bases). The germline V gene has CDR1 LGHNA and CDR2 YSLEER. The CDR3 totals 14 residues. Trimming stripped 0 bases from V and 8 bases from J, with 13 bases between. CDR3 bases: TGCGCCAGCAGCCAAGATTGGGGGACTGGAGGCTACACCTTC. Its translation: CASSQDWGTGGYTF.

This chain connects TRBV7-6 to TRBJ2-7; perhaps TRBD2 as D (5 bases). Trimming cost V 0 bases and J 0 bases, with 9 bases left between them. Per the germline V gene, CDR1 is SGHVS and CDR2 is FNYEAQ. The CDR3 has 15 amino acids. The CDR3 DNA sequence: TGTGCCAGCAGCTTAGCACGGGGAAGCTCCTACGAGCAGTACTTC. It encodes CASSLARGSSYEQYF.

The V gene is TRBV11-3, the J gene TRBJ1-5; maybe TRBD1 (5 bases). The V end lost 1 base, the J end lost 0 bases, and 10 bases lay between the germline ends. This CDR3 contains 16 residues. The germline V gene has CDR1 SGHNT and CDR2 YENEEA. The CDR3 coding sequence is TGTGCCAGCAGCTTAGGCGGGACCTATAGCAATCAGCCCCAGCATTTT. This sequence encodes CASSLGGTYSNQPQHF.